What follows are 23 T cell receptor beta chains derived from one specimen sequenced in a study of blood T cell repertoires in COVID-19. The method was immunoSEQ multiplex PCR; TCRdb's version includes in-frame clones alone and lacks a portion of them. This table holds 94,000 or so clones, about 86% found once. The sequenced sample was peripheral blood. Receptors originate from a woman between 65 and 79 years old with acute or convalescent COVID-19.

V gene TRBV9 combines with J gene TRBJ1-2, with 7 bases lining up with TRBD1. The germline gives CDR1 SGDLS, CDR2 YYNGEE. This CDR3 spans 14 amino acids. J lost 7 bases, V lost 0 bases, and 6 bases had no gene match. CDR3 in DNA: TGTGCCAGCAGCGTAGGGATTGACAGGGTTGGCTACACCTTC. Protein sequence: CASSVGIDRVGYTF.

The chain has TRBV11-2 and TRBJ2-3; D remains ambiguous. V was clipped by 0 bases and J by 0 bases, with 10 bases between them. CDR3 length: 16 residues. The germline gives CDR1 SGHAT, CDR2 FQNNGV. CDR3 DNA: TGTGCCAGCAGCTTAGATCACAGAACTAGCACAGATACGCAGTATTTT. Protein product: CASSLDHRTSTDTQYF.

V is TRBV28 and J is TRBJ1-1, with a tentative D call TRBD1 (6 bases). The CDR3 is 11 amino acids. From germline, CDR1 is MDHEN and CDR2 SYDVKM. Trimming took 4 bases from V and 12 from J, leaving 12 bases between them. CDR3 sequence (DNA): TGTGCCAGCAGTTCAGGGGACAAGACTTTCTTT. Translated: CASSSGDKTFF.

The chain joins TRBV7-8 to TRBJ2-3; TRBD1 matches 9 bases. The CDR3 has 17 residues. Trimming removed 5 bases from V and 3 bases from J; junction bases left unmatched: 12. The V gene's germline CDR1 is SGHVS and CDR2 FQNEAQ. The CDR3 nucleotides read TGTGCCAGCAGCGAAGACCTAACAGGGGGCTGGACAGATACGCAGTATTTT. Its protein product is CASSEDLTGGWTDTQYF. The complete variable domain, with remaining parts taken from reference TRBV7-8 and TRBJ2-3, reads GAGVSQSPRYKVAKRGQDVALRCDPISGHVSLFWYQQALGQGPEFLTYFQNEAQLDKSGLPSDRFFAERPEGSVSTLKIQRTQQEDSAVYLCASSEDLTGGWTDTQYFGPGTRLTVL.

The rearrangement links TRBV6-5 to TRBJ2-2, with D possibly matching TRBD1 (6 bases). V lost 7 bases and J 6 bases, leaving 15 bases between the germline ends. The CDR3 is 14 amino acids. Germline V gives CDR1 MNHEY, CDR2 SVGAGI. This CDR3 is CASTGTRRPGELFF. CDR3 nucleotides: TGTGCCAGCACAGGGACACGTCGCCCCGGGGAGCTGTTTTTT.

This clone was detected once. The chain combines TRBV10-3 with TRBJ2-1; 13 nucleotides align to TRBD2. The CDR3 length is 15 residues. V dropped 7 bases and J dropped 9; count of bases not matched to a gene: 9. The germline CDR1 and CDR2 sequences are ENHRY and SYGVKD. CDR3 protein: CAINQLAGGPSEQFF. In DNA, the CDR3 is TGTGCCATCAATCAACTAGCGGGGGGGCCGAGTGAGCAGTTCTTC.

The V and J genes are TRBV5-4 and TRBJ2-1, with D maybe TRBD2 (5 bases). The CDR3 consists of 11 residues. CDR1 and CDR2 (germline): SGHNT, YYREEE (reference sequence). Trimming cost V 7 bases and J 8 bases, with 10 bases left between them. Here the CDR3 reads CASGKEDEQFF. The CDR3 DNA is TGTGCCAGCGGAAAGGAGGATGAGCAGTTCTTC.

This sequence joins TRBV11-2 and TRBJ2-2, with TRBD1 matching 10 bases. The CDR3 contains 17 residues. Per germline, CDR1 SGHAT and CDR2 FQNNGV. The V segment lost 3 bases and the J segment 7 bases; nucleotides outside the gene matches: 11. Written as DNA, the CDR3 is TGTGCCAGCAGCTTTCCGTGGGACAGGGGACACAACGGGGAGCTGTTTTTT. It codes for CASSFPWDRGHNGELFF.

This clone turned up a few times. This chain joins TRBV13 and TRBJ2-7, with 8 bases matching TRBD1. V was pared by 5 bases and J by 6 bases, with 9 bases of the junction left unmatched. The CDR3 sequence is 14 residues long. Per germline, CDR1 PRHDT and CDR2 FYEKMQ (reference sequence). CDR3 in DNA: TGTGCCAGCAGCGAAACAGGGGGAGCCGCCGAGCAGTACTTC. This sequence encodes CASSETGGAAEQYF.

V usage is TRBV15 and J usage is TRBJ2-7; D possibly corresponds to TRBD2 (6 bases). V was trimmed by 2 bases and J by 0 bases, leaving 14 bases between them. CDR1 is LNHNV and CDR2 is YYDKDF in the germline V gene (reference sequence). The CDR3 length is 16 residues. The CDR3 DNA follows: TGTGCCACCAGCAGAAGAAGCGGGCTAAACTCCTACGAGCAGTACTTC. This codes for CATSRRSGLNSYEQYF.

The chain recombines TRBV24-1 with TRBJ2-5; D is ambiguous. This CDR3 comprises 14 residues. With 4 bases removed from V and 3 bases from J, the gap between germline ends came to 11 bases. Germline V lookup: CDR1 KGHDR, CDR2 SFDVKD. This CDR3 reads CATSDATFKETQYF. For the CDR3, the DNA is TGTGCCACCAGTGACGCGACTTTCAAAGAGACCCAGTACTTC.

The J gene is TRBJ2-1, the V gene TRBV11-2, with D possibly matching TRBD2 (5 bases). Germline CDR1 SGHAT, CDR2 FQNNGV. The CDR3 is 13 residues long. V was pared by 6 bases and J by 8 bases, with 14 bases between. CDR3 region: CASRPDLEDEQFF. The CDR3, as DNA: TGTGCCAGCAGACCTGACCTGGAGGATGAGCAGTTCTTC. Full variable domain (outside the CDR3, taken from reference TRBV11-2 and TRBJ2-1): EAGVAQSPRYKIIEKRQSVAFWCNPISGHATLYWYQQILGQGPKLLIQFQNNGVVDDSQLPKDRFSAERLKGVDSTLKIQPAKLEDSAVYLCASRPDLEDEQFFGPGTRLTVL.

CDR3 in amino acids: CATGSGQGGEQFF. Written as DNA, the CDR3 is TGTGCCACCGGATCGGGACAGGGAGGTGAGCAGTTCTTC. The chain employs TRBV19 and TRBJ2-1, with 9 positions matching TRBD1. Germline V gene lookup returns CDR1 LNHDA and CDR2 SQIVND (reference sequence). V was clipped by 10 bases and J by 9 bases; unmatched bases: 10. The CDR3 has 13 amino acids.

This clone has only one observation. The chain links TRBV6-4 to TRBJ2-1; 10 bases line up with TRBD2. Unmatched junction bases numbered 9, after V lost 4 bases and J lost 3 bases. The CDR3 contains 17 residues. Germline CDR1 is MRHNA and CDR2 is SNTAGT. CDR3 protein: CASSAGVRTSGYNEQFF. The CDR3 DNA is TGTGCCAGCAGTGCAGGGGTCCGGACTAGCGGCTACAATGAGCAGTTCTTC.

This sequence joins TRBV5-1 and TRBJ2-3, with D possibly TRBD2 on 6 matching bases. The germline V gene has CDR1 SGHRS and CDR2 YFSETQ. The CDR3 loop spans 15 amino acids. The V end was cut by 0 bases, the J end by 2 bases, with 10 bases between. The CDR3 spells CASSLDGDSTDTQYF. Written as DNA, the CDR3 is TGCGCCAGCAGCTTGGACGGGGACTCCACAGATACGCAGTATTTT.

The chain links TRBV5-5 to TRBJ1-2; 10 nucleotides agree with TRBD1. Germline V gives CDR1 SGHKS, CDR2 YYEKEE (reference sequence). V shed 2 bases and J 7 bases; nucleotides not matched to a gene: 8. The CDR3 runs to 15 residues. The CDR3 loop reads CASSLGQGERGGYTF. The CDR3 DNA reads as TGTGCCAGCAGCTTAGGACAGGGGGAAAGAGGTGGCTACACCTTC.

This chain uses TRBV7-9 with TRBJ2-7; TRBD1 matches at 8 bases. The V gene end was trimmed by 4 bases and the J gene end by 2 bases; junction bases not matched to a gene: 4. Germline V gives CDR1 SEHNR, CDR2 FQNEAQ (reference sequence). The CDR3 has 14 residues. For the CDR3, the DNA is TGTGCCAGCAGCTGGGGACAGGTACCCTACGAGCAGTACTTC. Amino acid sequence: CASSWGQVPYEQYF.

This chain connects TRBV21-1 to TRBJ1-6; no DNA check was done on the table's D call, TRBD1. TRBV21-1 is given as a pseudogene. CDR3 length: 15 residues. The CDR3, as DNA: TGTGCCAGCAGCACCTACAGGGGGCGGAATTCACCCCTCCACTTT. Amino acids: CASSTYRGRNSPLHF.

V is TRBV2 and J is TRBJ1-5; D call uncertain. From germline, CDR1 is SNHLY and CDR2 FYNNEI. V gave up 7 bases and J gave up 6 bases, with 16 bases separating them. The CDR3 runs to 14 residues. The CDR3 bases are TGTGCCAGCAAGATGTCAGGTTCTGGTCAGCCCCAGCATTTT. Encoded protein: CASKMSGSGQPQHF.

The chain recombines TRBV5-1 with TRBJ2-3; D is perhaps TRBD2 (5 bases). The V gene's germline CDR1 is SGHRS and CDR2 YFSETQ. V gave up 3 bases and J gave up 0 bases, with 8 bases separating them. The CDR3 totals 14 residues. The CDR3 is CASSSGVSTDTQYF. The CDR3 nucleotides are TGCGCCAGCAGCTCCGGGGTTAGCACAGATACGCAGTATTTT. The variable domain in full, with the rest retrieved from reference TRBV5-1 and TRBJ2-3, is KAGVTQTPRYLIKTRGQQVTLSCSPISGHRSVSWYQQTPGQGLQFLFEYFSETQRNKGNFPGRFSGRQFSNSRSEMNVSTLELGDSALYLCASSSGVSTDTQYFGPGTRLTVL.

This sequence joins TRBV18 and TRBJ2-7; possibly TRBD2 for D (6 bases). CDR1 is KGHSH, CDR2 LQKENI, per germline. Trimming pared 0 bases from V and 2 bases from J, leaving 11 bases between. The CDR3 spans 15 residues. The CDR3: CASSPPVAGTYEQYF. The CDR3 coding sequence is TGTGCCAGCTCACCACCGGTTGCGGGGACCTACGAGCAGTACTTC.

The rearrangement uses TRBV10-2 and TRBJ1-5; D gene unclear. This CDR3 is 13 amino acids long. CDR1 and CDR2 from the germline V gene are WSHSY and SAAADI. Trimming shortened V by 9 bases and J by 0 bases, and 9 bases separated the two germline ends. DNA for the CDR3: TGCGCCAGTCGGGTGAATAGCAATCAGCCCCAGCATTTT. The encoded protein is CASRVNSNQPQHF.

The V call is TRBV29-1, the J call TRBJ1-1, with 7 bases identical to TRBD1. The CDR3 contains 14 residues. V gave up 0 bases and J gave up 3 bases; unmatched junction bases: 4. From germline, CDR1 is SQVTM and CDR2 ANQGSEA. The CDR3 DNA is TGCAGCGTTGAAGATCGGGACAGCTACACTGAAGCTTTCTTT. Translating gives CSVEDRDSYTEAFF.